This note documents a single T cell receptor beta chain sequence. This clonotype occurred many times. This clone's antigen is unknown. One base away there is no much larger clone; base qualities are not given. Libraries were constructed by UMI-ligation and nested PCR. An equimolar mix of two oligonucleotides covering both TRBC1 and TRBC2 was used as the beta constant-region primer. The ligated cDNA went through four rounds of PCR with nested alpha and beta constant-region primers together with the SP2 primer. A single-stranded oligonucleotide containing the SP2 primer and a 12-nucleotide UMI was joined to the 3' end of the cDNA by T4 RNA ligase 1. The ligation reaction was incubated at 16°C for about 20-24 hours. PCR2 was typically run as a SYBR Green qPCR and stopped at a predetermined threshold to prevent over-amplification. Agencourt AMPure XP magnetic beads were used for all purifications after the first. Library quantification was done by Qubit, followed by a TapeStation check on which the main peak was expected at around 650 bp. The pooled libraries were sequenced on an Illumina MiSeq using v2 2x251 paired-end kits, which usually yielded about 0.85-2 million reads per sample. Each sample was pooled at about 4 nM, and about 5-8% PhiX was included to help cluster recognition. On the study's bioinformatics: Using tag matching that tolerated one base-pair mismatch, Decombinator assigned V and J genes to FASTQ reads that had been processed by Demultiplexor. UMIs were used by Collapsinator to correct both sequencing errors and frequency errors arising from PCR heterogeneity. TCRs were translated and CDR3s were extracted from the conserved cysteine to the FGXG phenylalanine by CDR3Translator, with non-productive sequences being flagged. Gini, Shannon entropy and inverse Simpson indices were calculated on repertoires that had been subsampled to equal numbers of UMI-defined TCRs. Power-law fits to clonotype abundance distributions were performed by maximum likelihood within the linear range. When run on a single naive CD8 sample, MIGEC and the pipeline yielded similar UMI counts, similar unique TCR numbers and similar clonal distributions. In one analysis, naive TCRs that were also found in any memory subset of the same donor were excluded from the naive repertoire. Repertoires were searched for about 7,000 CMV-associated CDR3 sequences compiled from VDJdb and a published dataset. The public reads were reprocessed in TCRdb via fastp at Q25 and MiXCR, keeping in-frame beta chains. Each record represents a unique CDR3 protein, reported with the most common genes and DNA among its rows. For this entry, the V and J calls and clone size follow TCRdb and not the study's own pipeline. The table for this sample lists approximately 90,000 distinct CDR3 sequences; 11% of them were counted only once. Of the sample, around 0.13% falls within the top ten clones.

The cysteine opens and the phenylalanine closes a CDR3 of 15 amino acids. The read is trimmed to its CDR3 DNA, 45 bases read in frame from base 1. CDR1 DFQATT and CDR2 SNEGSKA were looked up in the germline V gene (reference sequence). V lost 5 bases and J lost 7 bases, and the count of bases not matched to a germline gene is 9. The data derive from a study of naive and memory T cell subsets (dated 2017 in TCRdb). Concerning the study at large: Sorted naive and memory T cell subsets from peripheral blood were analyzed in the study using a UMI-based, open-source pipeline for TCR alpha and beta sequencing. Complete agreement was observed between the functional CMV T cell responses and the IgG serology results. RNA was DNase-treated and reverse transcribed with TCR constant-region primers, mostly using SuperScript III.

TCR alpha and beta chain libraries were amplified separately from the second PCR step onward. CMV status of each donor was established by measuring IFNgamma production from CD4+ T cells after fresh PBMCs were stimulated overnight with CMV viral lysate. CD4 T cells were positively selected using Miltenyi beads, after which CD8 T cells were positively selected from the CD4-negative fraction. Cells were stained for CD3, CD4, CD8, CD45RA, CD27 and a live/dead dye and were sorted on a BD Aria II into four subsets based on CD45RA and CD27. Blood was obtained from a few healthy volunteers, and the blood from each volunteer was fractionated into CD4 and CD8 T cells and subsequently into four differentiation subsets. Roughly 0.13 L of peripheral blood was collected from each donor, and PBMC were isolated by Ficoll-Paque PLUS density-gradient centrifugation. Sorted cells were lysed in RLT buffer, after which RNA was extracted using a Qiagen RNeasy kit and stored at -80 degrees C.

Results and caveats for the whole study, not just this receptor: A few larger clonotypes were found in naive repertoires, especially CD8, and these larger clonotypes were possibly memory cells re-expressing CD45RA. The repertoire findings for the naive and memory subsets could not be validated against a ground truth, as none was available. A power law was followed by TCR abundance, with an exponent that differed between naive and memory subsets but was consistent across the three individuals. RNA-based TCR counts may be affected by expression changes linked to T cell activation and differentiation. Gini index rose and Shannon and inverse Simpson diversity fell from naive through CM, EM and EMRA in both CD4 and CD8 cells. After error correction, only a single occurrence was seen for over 90% of naive TCR sequences, so much steeper abundance distributions were produced than in memory subsets. Single alpha or beta chain sequences, rather than paired alpha/beta receptors, were used to define clonotypes.

The chain joins TRBV20-1 to TRBJ2-1, with 12 bases in between that match TRBD2. The sample consisted of naive CD4+ T cells from blood. This specimen's cell subset or site label, interpreted: naive T cells, CD45RA high CD27+. This sequence originates from a human donor in good health. CDR3 loop: CSAPETSGSINEQFF. The nucleotide sequence reads TGCAGTGCTCCCGAGACTAGCGGGAGTATAAATGAGCAGTTCTTC.